Below are 14 T cell receptor beta chains sequenced from a single sample in a study of T cells in narcolepsy. Profiling relied on immunoSEQ multiplex PCR, and the TCRdb table lists in-frame clones only, not all of them. The sample records tens of thousands of clones, less than 90% being singletons. The sample was CD45RA- memory CD4+ T cells from PBMCs. These receptors originate from a human donor with narcolepsy.

In this sample, this clone turned up a few times. V and J are TRBV7-6 and TRBJ1-5, with a weak D call TRBD1 (6 bases). This CDR3 is 17 amino acids long. V lost 5 bases and J 6 bases, leaving 23 bases between the germline ends. Germline-derived CDR1 and CDR2 are SGHVS and FNYEAQ. CDR3 residues: CASSLNGRGAGGQPQHF. The CDR3 DNA sequence: TGTGCCAGCAGCCTAAATGGTCGGGGGGCTGGGGGTCAGCCCCAGCATTTT.

This chain joins TRBV7-2 and TRBJ2-1, with 10 bases identical to TRBD1. Germline trimming cut 5 bases from V and 7 bases from J; bases unmatched to any gene: 8. The CDR3 consists of 15 residues. Germline V gene sequence: CDR1 SGHTA, CDR2 FQGNSA. CDR3 DNA: TGTGCCAGCAGCCGACACCGGGACAGGGGTAATGAGCAGTTCTTC. Its protein is CASSRHRDRGNEQFF.

V gene TRBV4-1 combines with J gene TRBJ2-5; D unresolved. The V end was cut by 1 base, the J end by 7 bases, with 10 bases between. This CDR3 is built from 13 residues. Germline V gene lookup returns CDR1 MGHRA and CDR2 YSYEKL. CDR3 residues: CASSQGPGTTQYF. The CDR3 DNA reads as TGCGCCAGCAGCCAAGGGCCAGGTACGACCCAGTACTTC.

This clone was seen only once. The same CDR3 arises from other DNA sequences in this sample as well. The rearrangement uses TRBV6-6 and TRBJ2-3; D is unclear. The CDR3 length is 11 residues. Germline CDR1 and CDR2: MNHNY and SVGAGI (reference sequence). Trimming stripped 5 bases from V and 3 bases from J, with 3 bases between. The CDR3, as DNA: TGTGCCAGCAGTAGAACAGATACGCAGTATTTT. Amino acids: CASSRTDTQYF.

V is TRBV4-1 and J is TRBJ1-5; D is perhaps TRBD1 (6 bases). CDR1 is MGHRA and CDR2 is YSYEKL in the germline V gene. V shed 2 bases and J shed 5 bases, with 19 bases lying between them. The CDR3 is 17 amino acids. For the CDR3, the DNA is TGCGCCAGCAGCCAAATATACCCGGGGGGGGCGCATCAGCCCCAGCATTTT. Protein: CASSQIYPGGAHQPQHF.

This clone was seen once. The V call is TRBV18, the J call TRBJ1-1, with D perhaps TRBD1 (6 bases). Germline-derived CDR1 and CDR2 are KGHSH and LQKENI. CDR3 length: 15 amino acids. Trimming left V 3 bases short and J 1 base short, with 12 bases between. Here the CDR3 DNA reads TGTGCCAGCTCACCGCCAGGGACAACGAACACTGAAGCTTTCTTT. Translating it yields CASSPPGTTNTEAFF.

The rearrangement joins TRBV7-2 to TRBJ1-1; the match to TRBD1 covers 7 bases. The CDR3 length is 14 residues. Germline V gene data show CDR1 as SGHTA and CDR2 as FQGNSA. Trimming cost V 6 bases and J 1 base; bases outside gene matches: 5. The CDR3 reads CASRPGTANTEAFF. The CDR3 nucleotides are TGTGCCAGCAGACCCGGGACAGCGAACACTGAAGCTTTCTTT.

This clone came up a few times. The chain joins TRBV10-3 to TRBJ1-3; D might be TRBD1 (5 bases). The V end lost 4 bases, the J end lost 4 bases, and 14 bases lay between the germline ends. Germline V gene data show CDR1 as ENHRY and CDR2 as SYGVKD. This CDR3 has 15 residues. In nucleotides, the CDR3 is TGTGCCATCAGTGGATCGGGGGGTGCCGGAAACACCATATATTTT. As protein: CAISGSGGAGNTIYF.

This chain links TRBV5-1 with TRBJ2-2; the D is unclear. Germline CDR1 reads SGHRS; CDR2 reads YFSETQ. Trimming took 3 bases from V and 0 from J, leaving 9 bases between them. This CDR3 has 15 residues. The CDR3 sequence: CASSSGTPNTGELFF. The CDR3 nucleotides read TGCGCCAGCAGCTCAGGAACACCGAACACCGGGGAGCTGTTTTTT.

This clone appeared once. J is TRBJ2-2 and V is TRBV19; possible D gene TRBD2, 7 bases. This CDR3 comprises 16 residues. V shed 3 bases and J shed 3 bases, with 14 bases lying between them. CDR1 and CDR2 (germline): LNHDA, SQIVND (reference sequence). The CDR3 loop reads CASSMRGPSYTGELFF. The CDR3 DNA reads as TGTGCCAGTAGTATGCGGGGGCCGTCGTACACCGGGGAGCTGTTTTTT.

The rearrangement links TRBV30 to TRBJ1-4; TRBD1 aligns across 8 bases. With V trimmed by 1 base and J by 5 bases, 0 bases remained unmatched. Germline V CDR1 and CDR2: GTSNPN, SVGIG (reference sequence). This CDR3 spans 13 amino acids. The chain's CDR3 is CAWSGTGNEKLFF. In DNA, the CDR3 is TGTGCCTGGAGTGGGACAGGGAATGAAAAACTGTTTTTT.

The chain joins TRBV9 to TRBJ1-2; D is unresolved. The germline CDR1 and CDR2 sequences are SGDLS and YYNGEE. The CDR3 has 15 amino acids. V dropped 4 bases and J dropped 3 bases, with 16 bases sitting between them. CDR3 DNA sequence: TGTGCCAGCAGCCCCGCGTCGGGAAATCACTATGGCTACACCTTC. It encodes CASSPASGNHYGYTF.

The V and J genes are TRBV19 and TRBJ2-1; the D gene is possibly TRBD1 (6 bases). Germline-derived CDR1 and CDR2 are LNHDA and SQIVND (reference sequence). V gave up 4 bases and J gave up 8 bases, with 15 bases separating them. The CDR3 runs to 14 residues. DNA for the CDR3: TGTGCCAGTAGTACGGGACACCGGGTCGATGAGCAGTTCTTC. It encodes CASSTGHRVDEQFF.

This sequence joins TRBV18 and TRBJ2-3; D is undetermined. The CDR3 is 14 amino acids. CDR1 and CDR2 (germline): KGHSH, LQKENI. Trimming removed 4 bases at V and 3 bases at J, with 11 bases between. For the CDR3, the DNA is TGTGCCAGCTCACGCTTCGGGCAGACAGATACGCAGTATTTT. This codes for CASSRFGQTDTQYF.